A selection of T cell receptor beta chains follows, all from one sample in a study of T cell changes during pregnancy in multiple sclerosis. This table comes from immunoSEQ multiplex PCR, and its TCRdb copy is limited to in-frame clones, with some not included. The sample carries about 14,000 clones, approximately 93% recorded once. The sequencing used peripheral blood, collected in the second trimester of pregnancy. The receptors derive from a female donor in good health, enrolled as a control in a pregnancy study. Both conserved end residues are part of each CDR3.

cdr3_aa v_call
CAWSTIWGDSQTYEQYF TRBV30
CASSPSGGNNEQFF TRBV11-3
CAISRTRGAGELFF TRBV6-1
CASSFRDRGSYEQYF TRBV6-5
CASSPGDYGYTF TRBV4-2
CASSRQRNTEAFF TRBV7-3
CAWSAAGLYTF TRBV30
CATNPRLAGAGELFF TRBV10-3
CASSLDRGSEQYF TRBV7-2
CASSSGQQVELFF TRBV7-8
CASSLAPAGGTQYF TRBV7-9
CASSISGTGGREETQYF TRBV19
CASSLRQRVPTYEQYF TRBV28
CASTRLAGGHNEQFF TRBV6-1
CASSNTGAGGPGIQYF TRBV5-6
CASSAGRRDTQYF TRBV6-1
CASSLNPGGWRTDTQYF TRBV5-4
CASSPGLTTDTQYF TRBV7-9
CASNKQGGGYNEQFF TRBV14
CASGEAGEQFF TRBV14
CASALGTGLTVGGYTF TRBV7-3
CAISESPSGGFYEQYF TRBV10-3
CAISVWSSYEQYF TRBV10-3
CASSVSQEVQPQHF TRBV6-1
CASSLDRSTRYTF TRBV11-2
CASSPRESDTQYF TRBV18
CASSLAPDRAKGYTF TRBV27